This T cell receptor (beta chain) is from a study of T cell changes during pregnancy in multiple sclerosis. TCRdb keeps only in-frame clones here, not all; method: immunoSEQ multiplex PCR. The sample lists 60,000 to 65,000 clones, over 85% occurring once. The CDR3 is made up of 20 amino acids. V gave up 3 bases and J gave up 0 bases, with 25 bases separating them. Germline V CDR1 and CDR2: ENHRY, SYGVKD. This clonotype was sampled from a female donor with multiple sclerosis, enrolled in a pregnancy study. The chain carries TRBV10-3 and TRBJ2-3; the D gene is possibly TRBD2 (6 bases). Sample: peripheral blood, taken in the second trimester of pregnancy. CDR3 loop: CAISDPSGVVVFSSTDTQYF. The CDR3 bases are TGTGCCATCAGTGATCCTTCGGGGGTGGTCGTCTTCTCTAGCACAGATACGCAGTATTTT.